Following are 18 T cell receptor beta chains from one sample sequenced in a study of blood T cell repertoires in COVID-19. Produced via immunoSEQ multiplex PCR; TCRdb's table is partial and in-frame only. The data show more than 95,000 clones, with about 80% seen just once and more than 3% held by the top ten. Sequencing used peripheral blood. These receptors all stem from a woman over 75 with active or convalescent COVID-19.

V usage is TRBV28 and J usage is TRBJ1-5, with TRBD1 as a possible D gene (5 bases). CDR1 is MDHEN, CDR2 SYDVKM, per germline. Trimming stripped 10 bases from V and 8 bases from J, with 18 bases between. CDR3 length equals 13 residues. CDR3 nucleotides: TGTGCCACCAGCCGGCAGGGTGAAAAGCCCCAGCATTTT. It codes for CATSRQGEKPQHF.

The chain couples TRBV15 to TRBJ2-4, with TRBD1 identical over 10 bases. V dropped 0 bases and J dropped 0; count of bases not matched to a gene: 14. CDR3 length: 21 amino acids. The germline gives CDR1 LNHNV, CDR2 YYDKDF (reference sequence). CDR3 nucleotides: TGTGCCACCAGCAGAGATATTAAAGACAGGGGGCCTTACCTAGCCAAAAACATTCAGTACTTC. Translating it yields CATSRDIKDRGPYLAKNIQYF. Complete variable domain (other parts from reference TRBV15 and TRBJ2-4): DAMVIQNPRYQVTQFGKPVTLSCSQTLNHNVMYWYQQKSSQAPKLLFHYYDKDFNNEADTPDNFQSRRPNTSFCFLDIRSPGLGDTAMYLCATSRDIKDRGPYLAKNIQYFGAGTRLSVL.

The chain employs TRBV6-2 or TRBV6-3 and TRBJ1-1, with D uncertain. V dropped 6 bases and J dropped 0 bases, with 17 bases sitting between them. Germline lookup yields CDR1 MNHEY and CDR2 SVGEGT. This CDR3 comprises 16 residues. CDR3 sequence (DNA): TGTGCCAGCAGCTTCTCTATCGGAGGCATGAACACTGAAGCTTTCTTT. This translates into CASSFSIGGMNTEAFF.

The genes are TRBV19 and TRBJ1-2, with D possibly being TRBD1 (6 bases). V was clipped by 4 bases and J by 8 bases, with 20 bases between them. CDR1 is LNHDA, CDR2 SQIVND, per germline (reference sequence). The CDR3 loop spans 15 amino acids. The DNA of the CDR3 is TGTGCCAGTAGTAGCCTGGGGCAGGGGATAGGAGGCTACACCTTC. Translation: CASSSLGQGIGGYTF. Full variable domain (remainder filled in from reference TRBV19 and TRBJ1-2): DGGITQSPKYLFRKEGQNVTLSCEQNLNHDAMYWYRQDPGQGLRLIYYSQIVNDFQKGDIAEGYSVSREKKESFPLTVTSAQKNPTAFYLCASSSLGQGIGGYTFGSGTRLTVV.

The V gene is TRBV10-3, the J gene TRBJ2-4; 7 positions agree with TRBD2. The germline V gene has CDR1 ENHRY and CDR2 SYGVKD. CDR3 size: 15 residues. Trimming cost V 4 bases and J 4 bases; bases outside gene matches: 7. The CDR3 DNA follows: TGTGCCATCAGTGGGGAGGGACGGGGGAAAAACATTCAGTACTTC. It specifies CAISGEGRGKNIQYF.

This clone appeared a few times. The chain joins TRBV4-2 to TRBJ1-2; TRBD1 matches 10 bases. With 2 bases clipped from V and 6 bases from J, the junction kept 3 bases outside the gene matches. The CDR3 length is 14 residues. Germline loops: CDR1 LGHNA, CDR2 YNFKEQ. The CDR3 loop is CASSQRDRGDGYTF. CDR3 coding DNA: TGTGCCAGCAGCCAAAGGGACAGGGGAGATGGCTACACCTTC.

This clone was recorded once. The V gene is TRBV9, the J gene TRBJ2-3, with D possibly TRBD2 on 6 matching bases. The CDR3 has 16 residues. Trimming left V 6 bases short and J 0 bases short, with 17 bases between. Germline-derived CDR1 and CDR2 are SGDLS and YYNGEE. For the CDR3, the DNA is TGTGCCAGCAACACGGCGGGGCTATCTAGCACAGATACGCAGTATTTT. Residues: CASNTAGLSSTDTQYF.

V usage is TRBV7-3 and J usage is TRBJ2-1; a possible D gene is TRBD2 (7 bases). CDR3 size: 16 residues. Germline loops: CDR1 SGHTA, CDR2 FQGTGA. The V end lost 5 bases, the J end lost 5 bases, and 19 bases lay between the germline ends. The CDR3 region has the DNA TGTGCCAGCAGCCTCAGCGGACGGGGGGCGGACAATGAGCAGTTCTTC. Protein product: CASSLSGRGADNEQFF.

V gene TRBV7-9 combines with J gene TRBJ1-5; no definite D call. Trimming took 1 base from V and 7 from J, leaving 5 bases between them. Germline V CDR1 and CDR2: SEHNR, FQNEAQ (reference sequence). This CDR3 has 12 residues. The DNA of the CDR3 is TGTGCCAGCAGCTTAGGTGGCCAGCCCCAGCATTTT. Translating gives CASSLGGQPQHF.

The chain uses TRBV7-9 and TRBJ2-3; 13 bases line up with TRBD2. The germline gives CDR1 SEHNR, CDR2 FQNEAQ (reference sequence). With 5 bases clipped from V and 1 base from J, the junction kept 9 bases outside the gene matches. CDR3 length: 18 amino acids. The CDR3 is CASSKGTSGVFGTDTQYF. The CDR3 nucleotides read TGTGCCAGCAGCAAAGGGACTAGCGGGGTCTTTGGCACAGATACGCAGTATTTT.

V and J are TRBV6-5 and TRBJ1-4; 10 bases match TRBD1. The CDR3 contains 15 residues. Germline CDR1 is MNHEY and CDR2 is SVGAGI. V gave up 5 bases and J gave up 6 bases; unmatched junction bases: 6. CDR3 bases: TGTGCCAGCAGTACAGGGGACAGGGGATATGAAAAACTGTTTTTT. Translating gives CASSTGDRGYEKLFF.

The chain has TRBV12-3 or TRBV12-4 and TRBJ1-1, with D uncertain. This CDR3 is built from 13 residues. V lost 2 bases to trimming and J lost 1 base, with 5 bases between them. The chain's CDR3 is CASSLSPNTEAFF. In nucleotides, the CDR3 is TGTGCCAGCAGTTTATCTCCGAACACTGAAGCTTTCTTT.

V is TRBV18 and J is TRBJ2-7; maybe TRBD2 (5 bases). CDR1 and CDR2 (germline): KGHSH, LQKENI. This CDR3 is built from 17 residues. Trimming cost V 0 bases and J 0 bases, with 15 bases left between them. CDR3 bases: TGTGCCAGCTCACCACCCTCCGAGCGGCGAAGCTCCTACGAGCAGTACTTC. It specifies CASSPPSERRSSYEQYF.

The gene calls are TRBV6-6 and TRBJ1-6, with 9 bases matching TRBD1. Germline V CDR1 and CDR2: MNHNY, SVGAGI (reference sequence). J lost 9 bases, V lost 7 bases, and 13 bases had no gene match. CDR3 size: 16 residues. CDR3 sequence: CASTASLTGGGSPLHF. The CDR3 nucleotides read TGTGCCAGCACCGCGTCGTTGACAGGGGGAGGTTCACCCCTCCACTTT.

The chain couples TRBV24-1 to TRBJ2-5; 8 nucleotides align to TRBD2. CDR3 size: 16 residues. Losses at the gene ends were 4 bases for V and 1 base for J; bases not matched to a gene: 7. CDR1 is KGHDR and CDR2 is SFDVKD in the germline V gene. The CDR3 bases are TGTGCCACCAGTGACTGGACTAGCCGTGGCCAAGAGACCCAGTACTTC. This translates into CATSDWTSRGQETQYF.

This chain links TRBV9 with TRBJ1-1; TRBD1 matches 7 bases. V trimming: 4 bases; J trimming: 3 bases; junction bases outside the gene matches: 3. The V gene's germline CDR1 is SGDLS and CDR2 YYNGEE. The CDR3 is 13 amino acids. The CDR3 protein is CASSTTGDTEAFF. In nucleotides, the CDR3 is TGTGCCAGCAGCACCACAGGGGACACTGAAGCTTTCTTT.

The chain uses TRBV24-1 and TRBJ1-2; 7 positions agree with TRBD1. The germline V gene encodes CDR1 KGHDR and CDR2 SFDVKD. V was clipped by 7 bases and J by 4 bases; unmatched bases: 5. The CDR3 totals 13 residues. This CDR3 is CATRGTDVYGYTF. Here the CDR3 DNA reads TGTGCCACCAGGGGGACAGACGTCTATGGCTACACCTTC.

The chain is built from TRBV30 and TRBJ1-6; D not certain. This CDR3 has 20 amino acids. V lost 0 bases, J lost 0 bases, and 21 bases lay in between. From germline, CDR1 is GTSNPN and CDR2 SVGIG (reference sequence). The CDR3 reads CAWSVSGIAARSSYNSPLHF. Written as DNA, the CDR3 is TGTGCCTGGAGTGTATCGGGGATCGCGGCCCGCAGCTCCTATAATTCACCCCTCCACTTT.